This entry features one T cell receptor beta chain sequence. Its antigen is not identified. This entry is derived from a study of cytomegalovirus exposure and HLA in healthy donors. Study results and limitations: The authors excluded some V segments, including TRBV6-2 and TRBV6-3, as indistinguishable. The only immune exposure information that was available was CMV serostatus.

PCR was performed using 60 Vbeta and 13 Jbeta primers. Using immunoSEQ multiplex PCR, the repertoire was profiled, and TCRdb retains in-frame clones only, with some absent. The profile shows 60,000 to 75,000 clones, roughly 74% of them singletons. The germline CDR1 and CDR2 sequences are MNHNS and SASEGT. The length of the CDR3 is 14 residues. V was trimmed by 6 bases and J by 0 bases, leaving 9 bases between them. This clonotype was obtained from a woman aged 60-75 years in good health and CMV-seropositive. The sample taken for sequencing was PBMCs. The gene calls are TRBV6-1 and TRBJ1-3; D gene ambiguous. CDR3 in DNA: TGTGCCAGCAGGGAAATGAGCTCTGGAAACACCATATATTTT. Amino acid sequence: CASREMSSGNTIYF.